Here is one T cell receptor beta chain with its context. Its antigen is not yet known. No base quality information exists; no much larger clone differs at one position. The immunoSEQ Assay, a bias-controlled multiplex PCR, was used to amplify TCRbeta CDR3 regions from genomic DNA. On the authors' methods: Nucleated cell counts per sample were estimated from amplification of reference gene primers within the assay. To quantify the absolute abundance of each unique TCRbeta CDR3 rearrangement, sequence reads were collapsed and filtered. For each sample, productive Simpson clonality was calculated as the square root of Simpson's diversity index across productive rearrangements. TCRdb took over this immuneACCESS table, retaining in-frame rearrangements with V and J assigned. Such tables are incomplete; in checked studies, under half of the missing clones stem from an unresolved V gene, and the remainder is unexplained. The V and J calls and clone size come from that table; D and trimming were worked out from the DNA. Across this sample there are 25,000 to 35,000 clones, with more than 70% seen only once. Of the sample, approximately 7% is held by the ten largest clones.

This record belongs to a study of blood T cell repertoires in COVID-19 (dated by TCRdb to 2018 to 2021). Study-wide context: Collaborator samples came from the United States, Italy and Spain and covered acute and convalescent phases of COVID-19. The prospective study material was composed of cDNA or gDNA derived from T cells, B-cell-depleted T cells, or PBMCs. The dataset comprised deeply sampled blood TCRbeta repertoires from subjects exposed to, actively infected with, or recovered from COVID-19. The repertoires were released in a freely available public database meant as a resource for research on the immune response to SARS-CoV-2. Samples were obtained from the ongoing ImmuneRACE study (first 160 participants) and from over 1,000 subjects provided by 6 global collaborators. A de-identified subject ID, COVID-19 status, age in years and sex were almost always included in the sample metadata. Where available, HLA class I and class II types were obtained from metadata supplied by the sample provider rather than from assay-based typing. Study-wide findings and limitations: The amount of clinical and demographic metadata varied by source and participant and was provided uncurated.

The collaborating institutions used their own protocols to collect whole blood in K2EDTA tubes. For TCRbeta analysis, collaborator samples were shipped as frozen whole blood, as isolated PBMCs, or as DNA extracted from either sample type. At the junction V is shortened by 9 bases and J by 0 bases; bases outside the gene matches: 3. The cysteine opens and the phenylalanine closes a CDR3 of 13 amino acids. The retained sequence is limited to the CDR3, 39 bases, with the frame set at the first base. Per the germline V gene, MNHEY is the CDR1 and SVGAGI is the CDR2. The V gene is TRBV6-5 and the J gene is TRBJ2-7; 9 nucleotides in the junction match TRBD1. Sequenced sample: peripheral blood. The source is a human donor in a cohort sampled during active COVID-19. The sequenced DNA: TGTGCCAGTGACAGGGGGGCCTCCTACGAGCAGTACTTC. This encodes CASDRGASYEQYF.